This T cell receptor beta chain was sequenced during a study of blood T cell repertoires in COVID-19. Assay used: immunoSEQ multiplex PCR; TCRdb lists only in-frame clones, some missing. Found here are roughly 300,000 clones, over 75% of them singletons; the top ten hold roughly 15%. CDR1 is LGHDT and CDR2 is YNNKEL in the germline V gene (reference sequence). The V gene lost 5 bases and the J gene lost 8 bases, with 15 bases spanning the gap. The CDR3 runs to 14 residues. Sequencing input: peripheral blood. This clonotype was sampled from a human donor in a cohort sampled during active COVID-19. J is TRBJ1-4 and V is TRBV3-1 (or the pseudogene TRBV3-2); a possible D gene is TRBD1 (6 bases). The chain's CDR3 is CASSGLGTTEKLFF. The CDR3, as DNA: TGTGCCAGCAGCGGACTCGGGACAACCGAAAAACTGTTTTTT.